This T cell receptor beta chain was obtained from a study of identical twins. Study-wide results and caveats: Invariant cells of the MAIT and iNKT types might have partly distorted the zero-insertion analyses. While abundant cord blood beta clonotypes carried fewer insertions, memory repertoires showed no such pattern. Conclusions were drawn cross-sectionally by statistical analysis, without following the same donors.

Trimming removed 2 bases from V and 4 bases from J; junction bases left unmatched: 3. The CDR3 has 15 amino acids. CDR1 and CDR2 (germline): SEHNR, FQNEAQ (reference sequence). This clonotype was seen at least ten times. The antigen is unknown. Template switching added a universal primer site, and cDNA bore unique molecular identifiers. TCRdb recomputed calls from the 5' RACE reads with MiXCR, one row per CDR3 protein. The repertoire holds 450,000 to 650,000 distinct CDR3 sequences, with over 12% as singletons. This sample also appeared in a second study, on yellow fever vaccine responses in identical twins.

The sequence was obtained from a woman between 18 and 29 years old in good health. The chain recombines TRBV7-9 with TRBJ2-1, with 9 bases lining up with TRBD2. Sequencing was done on a sample of CD4+ T cells sorted from blood. CDR3 nucleotide sequence: TGTGCCAGCAGCTTAAAGCTAGCGGGATACAATGAGCAGTTCTTC. Its translation is CASSLKLAGYNEQFF.